These T cell receptor beta chains were read from a single sample in a study of cytomegalovirus exposure and HLA in healthy donors. Method: immunoSEQ multiplex PCR; TCRdb's copy keeps in-frame clones and lacks some. The sample yields about 140,000 clones, 87% seen once. The sequenced sample consisted of PBMCs. The receptors here all came from a man between 18 and 35 years old in good health and CMV-seropositive. The CDR3 runs from the conserved cysteine through the conserved F or W. D genes are given only for firm matches. Clone size, where shown, is once, few, many, or a class for clones that have expanded.

v_call	j_call	d_call	clone_size	cdr3_nt	cdr3_aa
TRBV10-3	TRBJ2-7	TRBD1	-	TGTGCCATCAGTGAAGGGACAGGGGAAGAGCAGTACTTC	CAISEGTGEEQYF
TRBV19	TRBJ1-5	TRBD1	-	TGTGCCAGTACCCCTCCGGGACAGGGGGCGTCCCAGCATTTT	CASTPPGQGASQHF
TRBV13	TRBJ2-1	TRBD1	-	TGTGCCAGCAGCTTAGACAGGGGAGATGAGCAGTTCTTC	CASSLDRGDEQFF
TRBV6-6	TRBJ1-2	TRBD1	-	TGTGCCAGCAGGGACGGGACAGGGGCTGATGGCTACACCTTC	CASRDGTGADGYTF
TRBV6-6	TRBJ2-3	-	-	TGTGCCAGCAGTTACCAGGGAGATACGCAGTATTTT	CASSYQGDTQYF
TRBV6-4	TRBJ2-3	-	-	TGTGCCAGCAGTGACGGGGAGGACACAGATACGCAGTATTTT	CASSDGEDTDTQYF
TRBV19	TRBJ1-4	TRBD1	-	TGTGCCAGTCAAACAGGGGGCGGATTTGAAAAACTGTTTTTT	CASQTGGGFEKLFF
TRBV10-1	TRBJ1-1	-	-	TGCGCCAGCAGTGAGTTCGGCCAGCGGGGTAACACTGAAGCTTTCTTT	CASSEFGQRGNTEAFF
TRBV29-1	TRBJ1-5	-	-	TGCAGCGTGCAGGGGAGCAATCAGCCCCAGCATTTT	CSVQGSNQPQHF
TRBV27	TRBJ1-2	-	few	TGTGCCAGCAGCTTGAGGGACAATCTCTATGGCTACACCTTC	CASSLRDNLYGYTF
TRBV11-2	TRBJ2-1	TRBD1	-	TGTGCCAGCAGCATGAGGACAGGGAGCTCCTACAATGAGCAGTTCTTC	CASSMRTGSSYNEQFF
TRBV25-1	TRBJ2-4	-	-	TGTGCCAGCATAGTCAGGGGATTAGCCAAAAACATTCAGTACTTC	CASIVRGLAKNIQYF
TRBV7-2	TRBJ1-1	-	-	TGTGCCAGCAGCCTATACAGGGCGAACACTGAAGCTTTCTTT	CASSLYRANTEAFF
TRBV27	TRBJ1-5	-	few	TGTGCCAGCAGTTTACAGGGCGGTCAGCCCCAGCATTTT	CASSLQGGQPQHF
TRBV5-4	TRBJ1-1	-	-	TGTGCCAGCAGCTTTATGGGACAGAACACTGAAGCTTTCTTT	CASSFMGQNTEAFF
TRBV6-5	TRBJ2-7	TRBD1	-	TGTGTCAGCAGTTACTCGCAGGGGGCTTACGAGCAGTACTTC	CVSSYSQGAYEQYF
TRBV2	TRBJ2-7	-	-	TGTGCCAGCAGCAGAGACACCTGGGTTGGGTCCTACGAGCAGTACTTC	CASSRDTWVGSYEQYF
TRBV18	TRBJ1-1	TRBD1	-	TGTGCCAGCTCGTTTTTTACAGGGGGCACTGAAGCTTTCTTT	CASSFFTGGTEAFF
TRBV5-6	TRBJ2-1	TRBD2	once	TGTGCCAGCAGCCCTCGGGCCGGGACTATAAAGGGTCGACATGAGCAGTTCTTC	CASSPRAGTIKGRHEQFF
TRBV6-1	TRBJ2-1	-	-	TGTGCCAGCAGTGAATTTCCCACGGTCAATGAGCAGTTCTTC	CASSEFPTVNEQFF
TRBV5-1	TRBJ2-3	-	once	TGCGCCAGCGGGGGACACTCCACAGATACGCAGTATTTT	CASGGHSTDTQYF
TRBV6-1	TRBJ2-2	TRBD2	-	TGTGCCAGCAGTCTTAGCGGGAGGGCCGCCGGGGAGCTGTTTTTT	CASSLSGRAAGELFF
TRBV14	TRBJ2-7	TRBD2	-	TGTGCCAGCAGCCAAGCCCTAGCGGGATACTACGAGCAGTACTTC	CASSQALAGYYEQYF
TRBV27	TRBJ1-3	-	-	TGTGCCAGCAGGCCGGCCGGGTCTGGAAACACCATATATTTT	CASRPAGSGNTIYF
TRBV4-1	TRBJ1-2	TRBD1	-	TGCGCCAGCAGCCCGGGTGTCCGGACAGGAGGAGGTGGCTACACCTTC	CASSPGVRTGGGGYTF